The T cell receptor (beta chain) described here comes from a study of blood T cell repertoires in COVID-19. Using immunoSEQ multiplex PCR, the repertoire was profiled, and TCRdb retains in-frame clones only, with some absent. The sample includes almost 400,000 clones, more than 75% of them seen just once. Per germline, CDR1 SEHNR and CDR2 FQNEAQ (reference sequence). CDR3 length: 15 residues. V was trimmed by 5 bases and J by 2 bases, leaving 15 bases between them. This receptor was identified in a woman aged 25 to 39 with acute COVID-19. V usage is TRBV7-9 and J usage is TRBJ1-2; D is ambiguous. Sequenced sample: PBMCs or T cells enriched from blood (not recorded which). CDR3 sequence: CASSVSRGINYGYTF. In DNA, the CDR3 is TGTGCCAGCAGCGTTTCTAGAGGAATAAACTATGGCTACACCTTC.